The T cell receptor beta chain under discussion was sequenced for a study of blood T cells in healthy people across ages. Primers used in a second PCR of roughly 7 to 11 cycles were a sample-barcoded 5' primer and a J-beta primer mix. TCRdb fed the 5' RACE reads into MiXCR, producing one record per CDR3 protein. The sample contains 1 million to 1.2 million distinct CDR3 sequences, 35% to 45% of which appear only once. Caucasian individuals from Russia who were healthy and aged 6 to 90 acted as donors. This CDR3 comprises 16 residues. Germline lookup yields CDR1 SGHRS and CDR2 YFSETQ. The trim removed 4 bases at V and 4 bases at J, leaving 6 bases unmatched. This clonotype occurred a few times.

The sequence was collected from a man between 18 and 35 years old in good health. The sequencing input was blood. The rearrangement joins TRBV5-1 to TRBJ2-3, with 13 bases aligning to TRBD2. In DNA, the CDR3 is TGCGCCAGCAGCCCGGGACTAGCGGGGAAGGCAGATACGCAGTATTTT. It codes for CASSPGLAGKADTQYF.